Shown below are 6 T cell receptor beta chains from a single sample sequenced in a study of blood T cells in healthy people across ages. It was with a sample-barcoded 5' primer and a J-beta primer mix that a second PCR of roughly 6 to 11 cycles was run. MiXCR, applied by TCRdb to the 5' RACE reads, yields one record per CDR3 protein. The sample has hundreds of thousands of distinct CDR3 sequences; approximately 40% are singletons. The sequencing input was blood. The receptors come from a man older than 75 in good health.

This clonotype was seen repeatedly, ten times or more. The rearrangement links TRBV4-2 to TRBJ1-2; D unclear. Looked up from germline, CDR1 is LGHNA and CDR2 is YNFKEQ. The CDR3 totals 14 residues. The V end lost 4 bases, the J end lost 8 bases, and 17 bases lay between the germline ends. CDR3 in amino acids: CASSRMAVEDGYTF. CDR3 coding DNA: TGTGCCAGCAGCCGAATGGCAGTGGAAGACGGCTACACCTTC.

This clonotype appeared a few times. V gene TRBV12-3 or TRBV12-4 combines with J gene TRBJ2-3; a weak D match, TRBD2 (5 bases). V lost 2 bases to trimming and J lost 8 bases, with 11 bases between them. The CDR3 runs to 13 residues. The CDR3 DNA reads TGTGCCAGCAGTTTACAACTAGGAGGTACGCAGTATTTT. Residues: CASSLQLGGTQYF.

The rearrangement joins TRBV6-2 or TRBV6-3 to TRBJ2-7, with 7 bases matching TRBD1. V shed 2 bases and J 0 bases; nucleotides not matched to a gene: 4. Germline V CDR1 and CDR2: MNHEY, SVGEGT. This CDR3 is built from 15 residues. CDR3 nucleotides: TGTGCCAGCAGTTACAACAGGGGTTACTCCTACGAGCAGTACTTC. Protein sequence: CASSYNRGYSYEQYF.

The rearrangement uses TRBV12-5 and TRBJ1-1; TRBD1 aligns across 9 bases. The CDR3 has 14 residues. V dropped 4 bases and J dropped 4; count of bases not matched to a gene: 4. Germline values: CDR1 LGHNT, CDR2 FRNRAP. CDR3 sequence reads: CASGSGTGSTEAFF. CDR3 in DNA: TGTGCTAGTGGTTCCGGGACAGGGAGCACTGAAGCTTTCTTT.

The chain links TRBV7-2 to TRBJ2-4, with D perhaps given as TRBD1 or TRBD2 (5 bases each). Trimming removed 5 bases at V and 13 bases at J, with 18 bases between. This CDR3 has 13 residues. Germline V gene data show CDR1 as SGHTA and CDR2 as FQGNSA. The CDR3 loop is CASSARLRGEQYF. In DNA, the CDR3 is TGTGCCAGCAGCGCACGACTAAGGGGTGAGCAGTACTTC.

J is TRBJ1-1 and V is TRBV5-1, with TRBD1 matching 10 bases. Unmatched junction bases numbered 8, after V lost 2 bases and J lost 4 bases. Germline lookup yields CDR1 SGHRS and CDR2 YFSETQ. The CDR3 length is 16 residues. The CDR3 reads CASSFRQGARATEAFF. The CDR3 bases are TGCGCCAGCAGCTTCCGACAGGGGGCAAGAGCCACTGAAGCTTTCTTT.